Reported below is one T cell receptor beta chain. As yet, its antigen is unknown. This record belongs to a study of cytomegalovirus exposure and HLA in healthy donors. Trimming pared 5 bases from V and 6 bases from J, leaving 22 bases between. Germline lookup yields CDR1 SGHAT and CDR2 FQNNGV. CDR3 length: 17 amino acids. PCR primers comprised 60 Vbeta and 13 Jbeta primers. Libraries were prepared by immunoSEQ multiplex PCR; TCRdb keeps only in-frame clonotypes and omits some of them. Of about 190,000 clones in the sample, about 87% were seen once. Whole-study results and caveats: In a later analysis, a missense DCLRE1C variant was linked to TCR beta V- and J-gene trimming. Later on, an analysis showed TCR association rates differing by HLA locus, with DRB1 the most and HLA-C the fewest.

What was sequenced was PBMCs. The genes are TRBV11-2 and TRBJ2-2; TRBD1 is a possible D gene (6 bases). The clonotype comes from a young man in good health and CMV-seronegative. CDR3 amino acids: CASSRGPNRVWAGELFF. The CDR3 DNA reads TGTGCCAGCAGCCGTGGCCCGAACAGGGTGTGGGCCGGGGAGCTGTTTTTT.